This entry concerns a single TCR beta chain. This clonotype was counted ten times or more. There is no known antigen for this receptor. Within one base of it there is no much larger clone, and no base qualities were kept. This record comes from a study of T cells of healthy individuals (dated by TCRdb to the late 2010s). V and J are trimmed by 2 bases and 0 bases, and the gene matches miss 4 bases of the junction. The germline V gene encodes CDR1 LGHNA and CDR2 YNFKEQ. The CDR3 runs 16 residues from the cysteine to the phenylalanine. CDR3 DNA only is kept here, 48 bases in frame from base 1. The library came from 5' RACE. For sequencing, an Illumina MiSeq was employed. TCRdb redid the processing of the public reads, applying fastp at Q25 and MiXCR, and retained in-frame beta chains. Each record represents a unique CDR3 protein, reported with the most common genes and DNA among its rows. The sample has more than 60,000 distinct CDR3 sequences on record, 15% to 20% of them singletons. Of the sample, around 5.1% is held by the ten largest clones.

Here the chain combines TRBV4-2 and TRBJ2-7, with 10 middle bases fitting TRBD2. This TCR was recovered from a human donor in good health. The CDR3 in this case is CASSQQSGGASYEQYF. The sequence in DNA is TGTGCCAGCAGCCAACAAAGCGGGGGGGCCTCCTACGAGCAGTACTTC.